These 19 T cell receptor beta chains originate from one sample sequenced in a study of control samples from healthy donors and cancer patients. Sequenced by immunoSEQ multiplex PCR; TCRdb stores in-frame clones only, minus some. Altogether 26,000 or so clones are present, roughly 91% being singletons, with the ten largest covering about 12%. Material for sequencing was PBMCs. Receptors originate from a man between 45 and 60 years old with lung cancer.

The V gene is TRBV11-2, the J gene TRBJ1-6, with D perhaps matching TRBD1 (6 bases). Germline V lookup: CDR1 SGHAT, CDR2 FQNNGV. Between the trimmed V and J ends, which lost 4 bases and 9 bases, there was a span of 16 bases. CDR3 length: 15 residues. Written as DNA, the CDR3 is TGTGCCAGCAGCTCCCTACAGGGATCCGGTTCACCCCTCCACTTT. Translating gives CASSSLQGSGSPLHF.

This chain connects TRBV3-1 (or the pseudogene TRBV3-2) to TRBJ1-2; D is uncertain. V was cut by 0 bases and J by 8 bases, with 10 bases left in between. Germline V gene lookup returns CDR1 LGHDT and CDR2 YNNKEL (reference sequence). This CDR3 is built from 13 residues. Here the CDR3 reads CASSQEGVGGYTF. The DNA of the CDR3 is TGTGCCAGCAGCCAAGAAGGCGTTGGGGGCTACACCTTC.

J is TRBJ2-5 and V is TRBV5-4; 12 nucleotides align to TRBD2. The ends lost 1 base at V and 2 bases at J; junction bases unmatched: 0. Per the germline V gene, CDR1 is SGHNT and CDR2 is YYREEE (reference sequence). This CDR3 region has 15 residues. The CDR3 loop reads CASSLTSGGQETQYF. CDR3 sequence (DNA): TGTGCCAGCAGCTTGACTAGCGGGGGGCAAGAGACCCAGTACTTC.

The rearrangement uses TRBV2 and TRBJ1-1; tentatively, D is TRBD1 (6 bases). Germline V gene data show CDR1 as SNHLY and CDR2 as FYNNEI. V lost 10 bases, J lost 5 bases, and 17 bases lay in between. The CDR3 has 13 amino acids. In DNA form, the CDR3 reads TGTGCCACCAAAAGGGGAGGGGGAACTGAAGCTTTCTTT. Protein product: CATKRGGGTEAFF. The variable domain in full, with the rest retrieved from reference TRBV2 and TRBJ1-1, is EPEVTQTPSHQVTQMGQEVILRCVPISNHLYFYWYRQILGQKVEFLVSFYNNEISEKSEIFDDQFSVERPDGSNFTLKIRSTKLEDSAMYFCATKRGGGTEAFFGQGTRLTVV.

V and J are TRBV5-1 and TRBJ1-1; D gene ambiguous. V lost 1 base to trimming and J lost 1 base, with 11 bases between them. Germline values: CDR1 SGHRS, CDR2 YFSETQ. The CDR3 consists of 15 residues. The CDR3 DNA sequence: TGCGCCAGCAGCTTGTTGGGCGGTGGGAACACTGAAGCTTTCTTT. Its protein is CASSLLGGGNTEAFF.

J is TRBJ2-1 and V is TRBV3-1 (or the pseudogene TRBV3-2), with 10 bases aligning to TRBD2. The CDR3 length is 16 residues. CDR1 and CDR2 (germline): LGHDT, YNNKEL (reference sequence). V dropped 1 base and J dropped 5; count of bases not matched to a gene: 5. For the CDR3, the DNA is TGTGCCAGCAGCCAAGTAGTACTAGCGGGGAACAATGAGCAGTTCTTC. It is translated as CASSQVVLAGNNEQFF.

This clone was detected a few times. This sequence joins TRBV25-1 and TRBJ1-1; 8 nucleotides align to TRBD1. Trimming took 4 bases from V and 2 from J; bases not matched to a gene: 6. Germline values: CDR1 MGHDK, CDR2 SYGVNS. This CDR3 contains 15 residues. The CDR3 protein is CASSALDRVNTEAFF. For the CDR3, the DNA is TGTGCCAGCAGTGCCCTGGACAGGGTTAACACTGAAGCTTTCTTT.

The chain employs TRBV5-8 and TRBJ1-5, with 7 bases matching TRBD1. The CDR3 consists of 15 residues. Trimming at V came to 0 bases and at J to 4 bases, leaving 4 bases not matched to a gene. From germline, CDR1 is SGHTS and CDR2 YDEGEE. DNA for the CDR3: TGTGCCAGCAGCTTGGGATACAGGGGTAATCAGCCCCAGCATTTT. Its translation is CASSLGYRGNQPQHF.

This sequence joins TRBV24-1 and TRBJ2-3; D remains unclear. The CDR3 totals 13 residues. The germline V gene encodes CDR1 KGHDR and CDR2 SFDVKD. Trimming stripped 10 bases from V and 1 base from J, with 11 bases between. The CDR3: CATTNTGTDTQYF. The CDR3 bases are TGTGCCACGACAAACACGGGCACAGATACGCAGTATTTT.

The chain carries TRBV4-1 and TRBJ1-2, with no clear D. Trimming left V 2 bases short and J 7 bases short, with 14 bases between. Germline V gene lookup returns CDR1 MGHRA and CDR2 YSYEKL. The CDR3 is 14 amino acids. CDR3 nucleotide sequence: TGCGCCAGCAGCCAATGGCCGGAGGTTGCTGGCTACACCTTC. Amino acid sequence: CASSQWPEVAGYTF.

In this sample, this clone turned up a few times. The chain joins TRBV4-1 to TRBJ1-2; D remains unclear. Germline V gene sequence: CDR1 MGHRA, CDR2 YSYEKL. Trimming pared 0 bases from V and 6 bases from J, leaving 20 bases between. This CDR3 contains 17 residues. CDR3 in amino acids: CASSQDSYRGISHGYTF. The CDR3 region has the DNA TGCGCCAGCAGCCAAGATTCGTACCGGGGAATTTCCCATGGCTACACCTTC.

The chain couples TRBV18 to TRBJ1-1; D unclear. This CDR3 comprises 12 residues. Trimming left V 2 bases short and J 2 bases short, with 3 bases between. CDR1 is KGHSH, CDR2 LQKENI, per germline. The CDR3 is CASSPINTEAFF. The CDR3, as DNA: TGTGCCAGCTCACCAATAAACACTGAAGCTTTCTTT.

CDR3 sequence (DNA): TGTGCCAGCAGCTCCGGACTAGCGGGGGAACTAGATACGCAGTATTTT. Protein product: CASSSGLAGELDTQYF. V and J are TRBV7-9 and TRBJ2-3, with 13 nucleotides matching TRBD2. With 4 bases clipped from V and 5 bases from J, the junction kept 6 bases outside the gene matches. CDR1 and CDR2 (germline): SEHNR, FQNEAQ (reference sequence). CDR3 length equals 16 residues.

This sequence joins TRBV9 and TRBJ2-5; D may be TRBD2 (5 bases). Trimming left V 0 bases short and J 9 bases short, with 18 bases between. Germline values: CDR1 SGDLS, CDR2 YYNGEE. CDR3 length equals 15 residues. The CDR3 DNA reads TGTGCCAGCAGCGTAGCGGTTGGGCTGCCCGGGGCCCAGTACTTC. Residues: CASSVAVGLPGAQYF.

The chain employs TRBV2 and TRBJ1-4; 9 bases are a match to TRBD1. The CDR3 sequence is 15 residues long. Germline V gives CDR1 SNHLY, CDR2 FYNNEI. The J segment lost 8 bases and the V segment lost 4 bases, leaving 8 bases of the junction unmatched. The CDR3 region is CASSVRDREEEKLFF. The CDR3 DNA follows: TGTGCCAGCAGTGTGAGGGACAGGGAGGAGGAAAAACTGTTTTTT. Filled out from reference TRBV2 and TRBJ1-4, the complete variable domain reads EPEVTQTPSHQVTQMGQEVILRCVPISNHLYFYWYRQILGQKVEFLVSFYNNEISEKSEIFDDQFSVERPDGSNFTLKIRSTKLEDSAMYFCASSVRDREEEKLFFGSGTQLSVL.

The chain is built from TRBV19 and TRBJ2-3, with D unclear. The CDR3 contains 14 residues. The germline V and J ends were trimmed by 4 bases and 6 bases, with 14 bases remaining between them. Germline loops: CDR1 LNHDA, CDR2 SQIVND (reference sequence). The DNA of the CDR3 is TGTGCCAGTAGTAGATCCGGCCCCGGGGATACGCAGTATTTT. Protein sequence: CASSRSGPGDTQYF.

The genes are TRBV3-1 (or the pseudogene TRBV3-2) and TRBJ2-2; 7 bases fit TRBD1. The V gene end was trimmed by 1 base and the J gene end by 4 bases; junction bases not matched to a gene: 6. CDR3 length: 16 amino acids. In germline, CDR1 is LGHDT, CDR2 YNNKEL (reference sequence). The CDR3 protein is CASSQGWNRGTGELFF. Written as DNA, the CDR3 is TGTGCCAGCAGCCAAGGATGGAACAGGGGCACCGGGGAGCTGTTTTTT.

The chain recombines TRBV5-5 with TRBJ1-1; D unresolved. Germline CDR1 is SGHKS and CDR2 is YYEKEE (reference sequence). The V end lost 1 base, the J end lost 1 base, and 14 bases lay between the germline ends. The CDR3 totals 16 residues. The CDR3 region has the DNA TGTGCCAGCAGCTTGATAGCCGTCGCAGGGAACACTGAAGCTTTCTTT. Translated, it gives CASSLIAVAGNTEAFF.

The chain has TRBV5-1 and TRBJ1-2, with TRBD1 as a possible D gene (6 bases). Trimming removed 0 bases from V and 6 bases from J, with 15 bases in between. The CDR3 consists of 15 residues. In germline, CDR1 is SGHRS, CDR2 YFSETQ. The DNA for the CDR3 is TGCGCCAGCAGCTTGGAAGAGCAGGGGAGGGATGGCTACACCTTC. Residues: CASSLEEQGRDGYTF.